Listed below are T cell receptor beta chains from one sample, sequenced in a study of cytomegalovirus exposure and HLA in healthy donors. The repertoire was sequenced with immunoSEQ multiplex PCR; TCRdb's copy has only in-frame clones and lacks some. The sample records about 160,000 clones, roughly 80% being singletons. The specimen was PBMCs. The receptors here all came from a man in his forties or fifties in good health and CMV-seropositive. CDR3s leave out the opening cysteine and the closing phenylalanine or tryptophan. The D gene is left open where the match is weak.

V gene: TRBV2; D gene: .; J gene: TRBJ2-3; CDR3 protein: ASSVSVQDSTDTQY
V gene: TRBV7-3; D gene: .; J gene: TRBJ2-6; CDR3 protein: ASSLIRRQESSGANVLT
V gene: TRBV7-7; D gene: .; J gene: TRBJ2-2; CDR3 protein: ASSRGGRGTGELF
V gene: TRBV5-6; D gene: .; J gene: TRBJ1-4; CDR3 protein: ASSPSGGWVFEKLF
V gene: TRBV7-9; D gene: .; J gene: TRBJ2-5; CDR3 protein: SSSLYVGGEGETQY
V gene: TRBV7-8; D gene: .; J gene: TRBJ1-3; CDR3 protein: ASSPLGGSGNTIY
V gene: TRBV7-6; D gene: TRBD2; J gene: TRBJ2-1; CDR3 protein: ASSLSGTSENEQF
V gene: TRBV5-1; D gene: .; J gene: TRBJ2-1; CDR3 protein: ASSLGGNSYNEQF
V gene: TRBV29-1; D gene: .; J gene: TRBJ1-4; CDR3 protein: SGKDPGEKLF
V gene: TRBV7-8; D gene: .; J gene: TRBJ1-5; CDR3 protein: ASSLEWGGDQPQH
V gene: TRBV11-2; D gene: TRBD1; J gene: TRBJ1-2; CDR3 protein: ASSLGTGTGSGYT
V gene: TRBV6-5; D gene: TRBD2; J gene: TRBJ2-3; CDR3 protein: ASRGSGTDTQY
V gene: TRBV28; D gene: .; J gene: TRBJ2-1; CDR3 protein: ASRLETNEQF
V gene: TRBV2; D gene: TRBD1; J gene: TRBJ1-2; CDR3 protein: ASSEGRTGNYGYT
V gene: TRBV27; D gene: .; J gene: TRBJ1-1; CDR3 protein: ATSVTTGNTEAF
V gene: TRBV7-9; D gene: .; J gene: TRBJ2-4; CDR3 protein: ASSPQGGAKNIQY